This section outlines one T cell receptor (beta chain) sequence together with its context. V trimming: 4 bases; J trimming: 3 bases; junction bases outside the gene matches: 14. The CDR3 spans 16 residues. The germline gives CDR1 DFQATT, CDR2 SNEGSKA (reference sequence). CD8+CD57+ cell expansion had been shown by flow cytometry in patients chosen for sequencing. The sample originates from a study of CD8+CD57+ T cells in acquired aplastic anemia. Study at large: Mean DNA quantity obtained from sorted CD4+ and CD8+ cells was about 3.2 ug.

Profiling that covered TCR beta VDJ and CDR3 relied on genomic DNA as its template. Each CDR3 protein gets one entry after TCRdb re-called the reads with MiXCR. The sample yields more than 250,000 distinct CDR3 sequences, around 82% seen once. V usage is TRBV20-1 and J usage is TRBJ2-7; 8 bases match TRBD2. This TCR derives from a human donor with aplastic anemia. Sequenced input: sorted CD4+, CD8+, or CD8+CD57+ T cells (not recorded which) from PBMCs. The CDR3 spells CSATDRAISGGYEQYF. The CDR3 region has the DNA TGCAGTGCTACGGATCGAGCAATCAGCGGGGGCTACGAGCAGTACTTC.